Shown below are 22 T cell receptor beta chains from a single sample sequenced in a study of PD-1 blockade in classical Hodgkin lymphoma. Brentuximab vedotin exposure varied, and every patient relapsed after autologous stem cell transplantation. Profiling relied on immunoSEQ multiplex PCR, and the TCRdb table lists in-frame clones only, not all of them. The sample consists of 20,000 to 30,000 clones, more than 65% of them appearing once. Sample: peripheral blood mononuclear cells (PBMCs), taken at baseline. Every receptor here comes from a human donor with classical Hodgkin lymphoma.

About this clone: This CDR3 fails to terminate in the conserved phenylalanine or tryptophan, so it likely reflects a read error. This rearrangement joins TRBV7-3 to TRBJ1-2; TRBD1 aligns across 10 bases. The V gene's germline CDR1 is SGHTA and CDR2 FQGTGA. V was pared by 5 bases and J by 6 bases, with 6 bases of the junction left unmatched. The CDR3 runs to 14 residues. The CDR3 coding sequence is TGTGCCAGCAGCCGGGACAGGGGAGAGGATGGCTACACCCTC. Amino acids: CASSRDRGEDGYTL.

The rearrangement links TRBV13 to TRBJ2-2; a weak D match, TRBD1 (5 bases). The CDR3 loop spans 20 amino acids. Trimming took off 2 bases at V and 0 bases at J, with 22 bases between the two ends. Germline V gene sequence: CDR1 PRHDT, CDR2 FYEKMQ (reference sequence). CDR3 in amino acids: CASSLQGWVAGPSNTGELFF. CDR3 nucleotides: TGTGCCAGCAGCTTACAGGGCTGGGTTGCCGGTCCCTCGAACACCGGGGAGCTGTTTTTT.

A few counts support this clone. The rearrangement uses TRBV25-1 and TRBJ2-5, with TRBD2 as a possible D gene (6 bases). CDR3 length: 16 amino acids. Per the germline V gene, CDR1 is MGHDK and CDR2 is SYGVNS. V was shortened by 1 base and J by 2 bases, with 14 bases between the two germline ends. CDR3 amino acids: CASSELEVGGQETQYF. As DNA, the CDR3 is TGTGCCAGCAGTGAATTAGAGGTCGGAGGGCAAGAGACCCAGTACTTC.

The rearrangement links TRBV21-1 to TRBJ2-5; no DNA check was done on the table's D call, TRBD2. TRBV21-1 is given as a pseudogene. The length of the CDR3 is 14 residues. CDR3 bases: TGTGCCAGCAGCAAGCGGGGGGAGCAAGAGACCCAGTACTTC. It yields the protein CASSKRGEQETQYF.

This sequence joins TRBV7-9 and TRBJ2-7; D unclear. Germline lookup yields CDR1 SEHNR and CDR2 FQNEAQ (reference sequence). Trimming removed 5 bases at V and 4 bases at J, with 18 bases between. This CDR3 contains 15 residues. CDR3 bases: TGTGCCAGCAGCCCCTATTTGGACGGACCATACGAGCAGTACTTC. Translation: CASSPYLDGPYEQYF.

The V and J genes are TRBV30 and TRBJ2-3, with D tentatively TRBD2 (6 bases). From germline, CDR1 is GTSNPN and CDR2 SVGIG (reference sequence). V gave up 1 base and J gave up 4 bases, with 9 bases separating them. This CDR3 spans 13 amino acids. CDR3 sequence reads: CAWSAGVADTQYF. The CDR3 nucleotides are TGTGCCTGGAGTGCGGGGGTGGCAGATACGCAGTATTTT. Supplemented by reference TRBV30 and TRBJ2-3, the full variable domain reads SQTIHQWPATLVQPVGSPLSLECTVEGTSNPNLYWYRQAAGRGLQLLFYSVGIGQISSEVPQNLSASRPQDRQFILSSKKLLLSDSGFYLCAWSAGVADTQYFGPGTRLTVL.

The chain couples TRBV10-3 to TRBJ2-7, with TRBD1 matching 8 bases. Germline V gene data show CDR1 as ENHRY and CDR2 as SYGVKD. The junction had 9 bases not matched to a gene; V was cut back by 6 bases and J by 2 bases. The CDR3 has 15 residues. The CDR3 DNA reads TGTGCCATCAGAATAGCCCGGGACAGGACCTACGAGCAGTACTTC. Protein: CAIRIARDRTYEQYF.

In nucleotides, the CDR3 is TGTGCCACCAGCAGGGTAGGCGGCCGCAATGAGCAGTTCTTC. Residues: CATSRVGGRNEQFF. J is TRBJ2-1 and V is TRBV15; D not resolved. Trimming removed 3 bases from V and 6 bases from J, with 12 bases in between. This CDR3 region has 14 residues. CDR1 and CDR2 (germline): LNHNV, YYDKDF (reference sequence).

This clone was observed a single time. V usage is TRBV11-2 and J usage is TRBJ2-1, with D perhaps TRBD2 (6 bases). V lost 5 bases and J lost 4, with 18 bases in between. Germline V gene data show CDR1 as SGHAT and CDR2 as FQNNGV. This CDR3 is 16 amino acids long. The CDR3 nucleotides read TGTGCCAGCAGCCTATCCGGGTCCGGGACTTACAATGAGCAGTTCTTC. It codes for CASSLSGSGTYNEQFF.

J is TRBJ1-5 and V is TRBV6-5; 7 bases map to TRBD1. Germline V CDR1 and CDR2: MNHEY, SVGAGI. J was trimmed by 4 bases and V by 6 bases; bases with no gene match: 9. This CDR3 spans 15 amino acids. CDR3 protein: CASRPTGDFNQPQHF. The CDR3 DNA follows: TGTGCCAGCAGACCCACAGGGGATTTTAATCAGCCCCAGCATTTT.

CDR3 residues: CASSLIGQGGQPYTF. In DNA form, the CDR3 reads TGCGCCAGCAGCCTCATCGGACAGGGGGGCCAGCCCTACACCTTC. The chain carries TRBV4-1 and TRBJ1-2; 10 positions match TRBD1. After removal of 4 bases from V and 10 bases from J, the junction contained 12 bases not matched to a gene. The CDR3 is 15 residues long. The germline V gene encodes CDR1 MGHRA and CDR2 YSYEKL.

The count of this clone is one. V and J are TRBV9 and TRBJ2-7, with D maybe TRBD2 (5 bases). The length of the CDR3 is 13 residues. Trimming left V 4 bases short and J 3 bases short, with 11 bases between. From germline, CDR1 is SGDLS and CDR2 YYNGEE. The DNA of the CDR3 is TGTGCCAGCAGCACGGACCGGGACTACGAGCAGTACTTC. Its protein product is CASSTDRDYEQYF.

This chain joins TRBV7-2 and TRBJ2-3; the D gene is possibly TRBD2 (5 bases). Germline CDR1 is SGHTA and CDR2 is FQGNSA. Trimming stripped 7 bases from V and 6 bases from J, with 11 bases between. The CDR3 spans 12 residues. The chain's CDR3 is CASNPGGDTQYF. DNA of the CDR3: TGTGCCAGCAATCCTGGCGGGGATACGCAGTATTTT.

This chain connects TRBV19 to TRBJ1-5; D remains unclear. The germline gives CDR1 LNHDA, CDR2 SQIVND (reference sequence). The germline V and J ends were trimmed by 10 bases and 0 bases, with 16 bases remaining between them. This CDR3 region has 15 residues. The CDR3 sequence: CATQDGYYSNQPQHF. Here the CDR3 DNA reads TGTGCCACCCAAGACGGTTACTATAGCAATCAGCCCCAGCATTTT.

This clone was recorded only once. This chain joins TRBV6-6 and TRBJ1-1; 7 bases fit TRBD1. V was clipped by 7 bases and J by 4 bases; unmatched bases: 6. Germline values: CDR1 MNHNY, CDR2 SVGAGI (reference sequence). The CDR3 consists of 13 residues. Written as DNA, the CDR3 is TGTGCCAGCATTCCAGGACAGGTCACTGAAGCTTTCTTT. Translation gives CASIPGQVTEAFF.

Details on this clone: The junction and the germline gene differ at one end; a read error may be behind it. V gene TRBV6-1 combines with J gene TRBJ1-2, with D hard to call. Germline CDR1 reads MNHNS; CDR2 reads SASEGT. The CDR3 contains 13 residues. CDR3 region: CAISEENPYGYTF. DNA for the CDR3: TGTGCCATCAGTGAAGAAAACCCCTATGGCTACACCTTC.

The chain carries TRBV10-3 and TRBJ1-1; D is unclear. Germline CDR1 reads ENHRY; CDR2 reads SYGVKD. CDR3 length: 13 amino acids. V was pared by 7 bases and J by 1 base, with 10 bases between. The CDR3 bases are TGTGCCATCAAGGAACGGGAGAACACTGAAGCTTTCTTT. Protein product: CAIKERENTEAFF.

This chain links TRBV27 with TRBJ2-1; D unclear. CDR1 MNHEY and CDR2 SMNVEV come from the germline V gene (reference sequence). V lost 6 bases to trimming and J lost 5 bases, with 11 bases between them. The CDR3 runs 13 residues. The CDR3 reads CASRVQWDNEQFF. As DNA, the CDR3 is TGTGCCAGCAGAGTTCAATGGGACAATGAGCAGTTCTTC.

This sequence joins TRBV29-1 and TRBJ2-2; D remains unclear. CDR1 and CDR2 from the germline V gene are SQVTM and ANQGSEA. The V and J ends lost 4 bases and 0 bases respectively, with 12 bases between them. The CDR3 loop spans 15 amino acids. For the CDR3, the DNA is TGCAGCGTTGCAATATCCAACGCGAACACCGGGGAGCTGTTTTTT. Translated: CSVAISNANTGELFF.

This CDR3 is CASSPGSYGDGYTF. The CDR3 nucleotides read TGTGCCAGCAGCCCCGGGTCTTACGGGGATGGCTACACCTTC. This rearrangement joins TRBV2 to TRBJ1-2; D call uncertain. V was shortened by 6 bases and J by 6 bases, with 17 bases between the two germline ends. Germline values: CDR1 SNHLY, CDR2 FYNNEI. This CDR3 region has 14 residues.

The chain combines TRBV29-1 with TRBJ2-1, with D possibly matching TRBD1 (6 bases). CDR1 is SQVTM and CDR2 is ANQGSEA in the germline V gene. The V and J ends lost 1 base and 8 bases respectively, with 18 bases between them. CDR3 length equals 15 residues. CDR3 sequence: CSVEGLGAQGHEQFF. The CDR3 bases are TGCAGCGTTGAAGGATTGGGGGCCCAGGGTCATGAGCAGTTCTTC.

This clone has a single count. The V call is TRBV6-5, the J call TRBJ2-3, with TRBD2 matching over 10 bases. Germline CDR1 is MNHEY and CDR2 is SVGAGI. CDR3 length: 15 amino acids. With 6 bases clipped from V and 0 bases from J, the junction kept 3 bases outside the gene matches. The CDR3 nucleotides read TGTGCCAGCAGGAATAGCGGGGGGAGCACAGATACGCAGTATTTT. Its translation is CASRNSGGSTDTQYF.